These 30 T cell receptor beta chains share one sample of origin, sequenced in a study of cytomegalovirus exposure and HLA in healthy donors. In the PCR, 60 Vbeta and 13 Jbeta primers were used. Clones were read by immunoSEQ multiplex PCR, and TCRdb kept only the in-frame ones, dropping some. Of fewer than 150,000 clones detected, more than 75% appear once; the ten largest clones hold 5.1%. Source material: PBMCs. The receptors come from a male donor in good health and CMV-seronegative.

This CDR3 is CASNGGGGPENYGYTF. As DNA, the CDR3 is TGCGCCAGCAACGGGGGAGGAGGACCCGAAAACTATGGCTACACCTTC. The gene calls are TRBV4-1 and TRBJ1-2, with D perhaps matching TRBD1 (5 bases). The CDR3 is made up of 16 amino acids. Germline assignment: CDR1 MGHRA and CDR2 YSYEKL. Trimming cost V 7 bases and J 2 bases, with 20 bases left between them.

V and J are TRBV18 and TRBJ1-2, with D perhaps matching TRBD1 (6 bases). The CDR3 runs 14 residues. Germline V CDR1 and CDR2: KGHSH, LQKENI. Trimming removed 3 bases at V and 2 bases at J, with 10 bases between. The CDR3 loop reads CASSPTGLNYGYTF. DNA of the CDR3: TGTGCCAGCTCACCTACAGGGTTGAACTATGGCTACACCTTC.

In its sample, this clone was seen a few times. The chain employs TRBV5-6 and TRBJ2-7, with a weak D call TRBD2 (6 bases). Trimming stripped 4 bases from V and 5 bases from J, with 19 bases between. The CDR3 consists of 15 residues. The V gene's germline CDR1 is SGHDT and CDR2 YYEEEE. The CDR3 region is CASSPRPGLNDEQYF. The CDR3 nucleotides read TGTGCCAGCAGCCCGAGACCGGGACTTAACGACGAGCAGTACTTC. The whole variable domain, filled in from reference TRBV5-6 and TRBJ2-7, reads DAGVTQSPTHLIKTRGQQVTLRCSPKSGHDTVSWYQQALGQGPQFIFQYYEEEERQRGNFPDRFSGHQFPNYSSELNVNALLLGDSALYLCASSPRPGLNDEQYFGPGTRLTVT.

The V and J genes are TRBV29-1 and TRBJ2-3, with TRBD1 matching over 10 bases. The CDR3 contains 14 residues. From germline, CDR1 is SQVTM and CDR2 ANQGSEA. Germline trimming cut 4 bases from V and 7 bases from J; bases unmatched to any gene: 8. As DNA, the CDR3 is TGCAGCGTTGCGGCGGACAGGGGGTGGCATACGCAGTATTTT. This encodes CSVAADRGWHTQYF.

This sequence joins TRBV19 and TRBJ2-7, with 8 nucleotides matching TRBD1. The V segment lost 5 bases and the J segment 2 bases; nucleotides outside the gene matches: 8. In germline, CDR1 is LNHDA, CDR2 SQIVND (reference sequence). The CDR3 has 15 residues. The CDR3, as DNA: TGTGCCAGTAGTCCCTGGACAGGGCCCCCCTACGAGCAGTACTTC. Amino acids: CASSPWTGPPYEQYF.

This clone was picked up one time. The rearrangement joins TRBV4-3 to TRBJ2-3, with D possibly TRBD2 on 6 matching bases. From germline, CDR1 is LGHNA and CDR2 YSLEER. The CDR3 is 14 residues long. Trimming removed 4 bases at V and 2 bases at J, with 10 bases between. CDR3: CASSPGLHTDTQYF. Here the CDR3 DNA reads TGCGCCAGCAGCCCGGGACTTCACACAGATACGCAGTATTTT.

V usage is TRBV5-4 and J usage is TRBJ2-3; 14 nucleotides match TRBD2. Germline assignment: CDR1 SGHNT and CDR2 YYREEE (reference sequence). The CDR3 runs to 18 residues. J gave up 0 bases and V 4 bases, and 7 bases lay outside the gene matches. In DNA, the CDR3 is TGTGCCAGCAGCGCTGGGACTAGCGGGGGCGCGAGCACAGATACGCAGTATTTT. As protein: CASSAGTSGGASTDTQYF. The full variable domain, completed using reference TRBV5-4 and TRBJ2-3, is ETGVTQSPTHLIKTRGQQVTLRCSSQSGHNTVSWYQQALGQGPQFIFQYYREEENGRGNFPPRFSGLQFPNYSSELNVNALELDDSALYLCASSAGTSGGASTDTQYFGPGTRLTVL.

The rearrangement uses TRBV9 and TRBJ2-1, with a weak D call TRBD1 (6 bases). From germline, CDR1 is SGDLS and CDR2 YYNGEE. The CDR3 is made up of 15 amino acids. V lost 3 bases, J lost 1 base, and 11 bases lay in between. CDR3 bases: TGTGCCAGCAGCGCAGGGGTTCCGTCCTACAATGAGCAGTTCTTC. Amino acid sequence: CASSAGVPSYNEQFF.

The chain has TRBV9 and TRBJ1-2; D is ambiguous. V lost 3 bases to trimming and J lost 2 bases, with 11 bases between them. The V gene's germline CDR1 is SGDLS and CDR2 YYNGEE. The CDR3 has 14 amino acids. CDR3 nucleotide sequence: TGTGCCAGCAGCGCGGTAAGCGAGAACTATGGCTACACCTTC. It specifies CASSAVSENYGYTF.

DNA for the CDR3: TGTGCCAGCAGCCGGACGACAGGGCCCGAGCAGTACTTC. It translates to CASSRTTGPEQYF. The chain joins TRBV5-5 to TRBJ2-7, with 7 bases aligning to TRBD1. This CDR3 contains 13 residues. CDR1 and CDR2 from the germline V gene are SGHKS and YYEKEE (reference sequence). V gave up 4 bases and J gave up 6 bases; unmatched junction bases: 7.

This chain uses TRBV7-8 with TRBJ1-5; D gene unclear. CDR1 and CDR2 (germline): SGHVS, FQNEAQ. The CDR3 has 16 amino acids. V was clipped by 0 bases and J by 4 bases, with 13 bases between them. The CDR3, as DNA: TGTGCCAGCAGCTTAGCGCGATTTACGGGAAATCAGCCCCAGCATTTT. Translating gives CASSLARFTGNQPQHF. Using reference TRBV7-8 and TRBJ1-5 for the parts outside the CDR3, the full variable domain is GAGVSQSPRYKVAKRGQDVALRCDPISGHVSLFWYQQALGQGPEFLTYFQNEAQLDKSGLPSDRFFAERPEGSVSTLKIQRTQQEDSAVYLCASSLARFTGNQPQHFGDGTRLSIL.

The chain couples TRBV6-5 to TRBJ2-3, with D uncertain. Per the germline V gene, CDR1 is MNHEY and CDR2 is SVGAGI. The CDR3 extends over 12 amino acids. Trimming left V 0 bases short and J 6 bases short, with 4 bases between. The CDR3, as DNA: TGTGCCAGCAGTTACTCGAGGGATACGCAGTATTTT. Translated, it gives CASSYSRDTQYF.

The genes are TRBV7-9 and TRBJ1-1, with TRBD1 identical over 8 bases. The germline V gene encodes CDR1 SEHNR and CDR2 FQNEAQ (reference sequence). This CDR3 spans 15 amino acids. Trimming at V came to 8 bases and at J to 10 bases, leaving 18 bases not matched to a gene. CDR3 residues: CASSQLTGEDYGAFF. CDR3 nucleotide sequence: TGTGCCAGCTCCCAATTGACAGGGGAGGATTATGGAGCTTTCTTT.

This clone showed up just once. The rearrangement joins TRBV9 to TRBJ1-1; TRBD1 might be the D (5 bases). V lost 0 bases and J lost 1, with 10 bases in between. Germline V gives CDR1 SGDLS, CDR2 YYNGEE. The CDR3 runs to 15 residues. CDR3 protein: CASSVVGGGNTEAFF. The CDR3 DNA sequence: TGTGCCAGCAGCGTAGTGGGGGGTGGGAACACTGAAGCTTTCTTT.

V gene TRBV6-5 combines with J gene TRBJ1-1; the match to TRBD1 covers 9 bases. With 0 bases clipped from V and 9 bases from J, the junction kept 2 bases outside the gene matches. This CDR3 is built from 13 residues. Germline CDR1 reads MNHEY; CDR2 reads SVGAGI. In nucleotides, the CDR3 is TGTGCCAGCAGTTACTCGGGGACAGGGCAAGCTTTCTTT. Its protein product is CASSYSGTGQAFF.

This CDR3 is CAEHGDSGNTIYF. CDR3 sequence (DNA): TGTGCCGAGCACGGAGACTCTGGAAACACCATATATTTT. The chain recombines TRBV6-6 with TRBJ1-3; D is unclear. This CDR3 has 13 residues. Germline V gene lookup returns CDR1 MNHNY and CDR2 SVGAGI (reference sequence). The V and J ends lost 11 bases and 0 bases respectively, with 11 bases between them.

This clone has a single count. The J gene is TRBJ2-7, the V gene TRBV5-1; D might be TRBD1 (6 bases). Germline loops: CDR1 SGHRS, CDR2 YFSETQ. Trimming removed 3 bases at V and 2 bases at J, with 15 bases between. The CDR3 has 15 amino acids. CDR3 nucleotides: TGCGCCAGCAGCTCGACAGGTCTTGCTGCCTACGAGCAGTACTTC. It codes for CASSSTGLAAYEQYF.

The V and J genes are TRBV6-5 and TRBJ2-7; the D gene is possibly TRBD2 (6 bases). CDR3 size: 13 residues. The ends were cut back, 5 bases at V and 1 base at J, with 9 bases in the middle. From germline, CDR1 is MNHEY and CDR2 SVGAGI. The CDR3: CASSQTSSYEQYF. CDR3 nucleotide sequence: TGTGCCAGCAGTCAGACTAGTTCCTACGAGCAGTACTTC.

The chain joins TRBV11-2 to TRBJ1-6, with D possibly TRBD1 on 5 matching bases. The CDR3 consists of 16 residues. Trimming removed 4 bases at V and 3 bases at J, with 13 bases between. Germline V lookup: CDR1 SGHAT, CDR2 FQNNGV. The CDR3 DNA reads as TGTGCCAGCAGCTCCGGGGGTGGGCGCTATAATTCACCCCTCCACTTT. Protein sequence: CASSSGGGRYNSPLHF.

This clone was observed a handful of times. This chain connects TRBV2 to TRBJ1-5, with 9 bases aligning to TRBD1. The J segment lost 2 bases and the V segment lost 5 bases, leaving 10 bases of the junction unmatched. In germline, CDR1 is SNHLY, CDR2 FYNNEI. CDR3 size: 17 residues. For the CDR3, the DNA is TGTGCCAGCAGTCCAAGAGCTCGACAGGGGGGCAATCAGCCCCAGCATTTT. Protein product: CASSPRARQGGNQPQHF.

This clone turned up a few times. J is TRBJ1-5 and V is TRBV7-8; TRBD1 agrees at 7 bases. Germline loops: CDR1 SGHVS, CDR2 FQNEAQ. This CDR3 spans 16 amino acids. J lost 4 bases, V lost 3 bases, and 9 bases had no gene match. The CDR3 DNA follows: TGTGCCAGCAGCTTGTTCCGTGACAGGGCAAATCAGCCCCAGCATTTT. Its protein product is CASSLFRDRANQPQHF. The full variable domain, completed using reference TRBV7-8 and TRBJ1-5, is GAGVSQSPRYKVAKRGQDVALRCDPISGHVSLFWYQQALGQGPEFLTYFQNEAQLDKSGLPSDRFFAERPEGSVSTLKIQRTQQEDSAVYLCASSLFRDRANQPQHFGDGTRLSIL.

The chain links TRBV21-1 to TRBJ2-7; the D call of TRBD1 is as the table states it, not checked on the DNA. TRBV21-1 has pseudogene status. This CDR3 spans 14 amino acids. In DNA, the CDR3 is TGTGCCAGCACTTACCGGGACAGGGACTACGAGCAGTACTTC. Translated, it gives CASTYRDRDYEQYF.

The chain combines TRBV5-1 with TRBJ2-7, with TRBD1 matching over 7 bases. Germline CDR1 is SGHRS and CDR2 is YFSETQ. J gave up 3 bases and V 0 bases, and 3 bases lay outside the gene matches. The CDR3 length is 14 residues. The CDR3 loop is CASSLAQGLYEQYF. CDR3 sequence (DNA): TGCGCCAGCAGCTTGGCACAGGGGCTCTACGAGCAGTACTTC.

This clone was picked up one time. V gene TRBV7-9 combines with J gene TRBJ1-6; D may be TRBD1 (5 bases). Trimming left V 0 bases short and J 5 bases short, with 5 bases between. Germline CDR1 and CDR2: SEHNR and FQNEAQ (reference sequence). The CDR3 loop spans 14 amino acids. CDR3 sequence reads: CASSLAGDNSPLHF. CDR3 DNA sequence: TGTGCCAGCAGCTTAGCAGGGGATAATTCACCCCTCCACTTT.

The V call is TRBV5-1, the J call TRBJ2-7; a weak D match, TRBD2 (5 bases). This CDR3 region has 14 residues. Germline assignment: CDR1 SGHRS and CDR2 YFSETQ. V dropped 0 bases and J dropped 0 bases, with 7 bases sitting between them. The DNA for the CDR3 is TGCGCCAGCAGCTTGGACGGGAACTCCTACGAGCAGTACTTC. Protein sequence: CASSLDGNSYEQYF.

V gene TRBV4-3 combines with J gene TRBJ2-7, with D possibly being TRBD2 (5 bases). Germline assignment: CDR1 LGHNA and CDR2 YSLEER. Trimming removed 1 base from V and 4 bases from J, with 14 bases in between. The CDR3 extends over 15 amino acids. The CDR3 DNA reads TGCGCCAGCAGCCAAGGAGGTAGCGAGGGTTACGAGCAGTACTTC. It translates to CASSQGGSEGYEQYF.

The CDR3 DNA reads as TGCGCCAGCACGGGGGTGGGTGGGTACACTGAAGCTTTCTTT. This translates into CASTGVGGYTEAFF. The rearrangement links TRBV10-2 to TRBJ1-1; the D gene is possibly TRBD1 (5 bases). This CDR3 has 14 residues. Per germline, CDR1 WSHSY and CDR2 SAAADI. V lost 7 bases to trimming and J lost 3 bases, with 15 bases between them.

The J gene is TRBJ2-4, the V gene TRBV5-1; possibly TRBD2 for D (6 bases). The CDR3 loop spans 15 amino acids. CDR1 is SGHRS, CDR2 YFSETQ, per germline. V lost 4 bases, J lost 4 bases, and 15 bases lay in between. The CDR3 sequence: CASSLAGGAKNIQYF. As DNA, the CDR3 is TGCGCCAGCAGCCTGGCCGGAGGGGCTAAAAACATTCAGTACTTC.

This clone was seen just once. The CDR3 region has the DNA TGTGCCAGCAGCTTAGGGGAACAGGGGGCATATGGCTACACCTTC. This sequence encodes CASSLGEQGAYGYTF. The chain links TRBV7-9 to TRBJ1-2; TRBD1 matches at 9 bases. Germline loops: CDR1 SEHNR, CDR2 FQNEAQ (reference sequence). V gave up 1 base and J gave up 5 bases; unmatched junction bases: 5. The CDR3 spans 15 residues.

This clone turned up a few times. The V call is TRBV28, the J call TRBJ1-5; D not resolved. Trimming stripped 2 bases from V and 7 bases from J, with 6 bases between. The CDR3 has 12 residues. CDR1 and CDR2 from the germline V gene are MDHEN and SYDVKM. CDR3 residues: CASSLVKQPQHF. CDR3 DNA: TGTGCCAGCAGTTTAGTAAAACAGCCCCAGCATTTT.